These T cell receptor beta chains were read from a single sample in a study of blood T cell repertoires in COVID-19. TCRdb's table, derived via immunoSEQ multiplex PCR, lists solely in-frame clones and lacks some. This sample has roughly 200,000 clones; roughly 78% occur once, and the top ten carry around 7%. The sample consisted of peripheral blood. Every receptor here comes from a man between 65 and 85 years old with active or convalescent COVID-19. The CDR3 runs from the conserved cysteine through the conserved F or W. The order of the fields is V gene, D gene, clone size, J gene, CDR3 protein, CDR3 DNA. The D gene is left open where the match is weak. Size is omitted from some rows. Given values are once, few, many or a class for expanded clones.

>TRBV10-1|.|.|TRBJ1-1
CASGTAGEAFF
TGCGCCAGCGGGACTGCGGGAGAGGCTTTCTTT
>TRBV24-1|.|.|TRBJ2-2
CATSAAPGQNTGELFF
TGTGCCACCAGTGCCGCCCCGGGACAGAACACCGGGGAGCTGTTTTTT
>TRBV30|.|.|TRBJ1-1
CAWNHLSGFGTEAFF
TGTGCCTGGAACCACCTGTCCGGGTTTGGGACTGAAGCTTTCTTT
>TRBV6-6|.|.|TRBJ2-7
CASSQRQVASSYEQYF
TGTGCCAGCAGTCAGAGACAGGTCGCGAGCTCCTACGAGCAGTACTTC
>TRBV20-1|.|.|TRBJ1-6
CSASALRGSYNSPLHF
TGCAGTGCTAGTGCTCTCAGGGGCTCCTATAATTCACCCCTCCACTTT
>TRBV7-2|.|once|TRBJ1-1
CASSARGRALTEAFF
TGTGCCAGCAGCGCACGGGGGAGGGCCCTCACTGAAGCTTTCTTT
>TRBV27|.|.|TRBJ2-7
CASSPGSSRYEQYF
TGTGCCAGCAGCCCCGGCTCCTCTAGGTACGAGCAGTACTTC
>TRBV5-1|TRBD1|.|TRBJ1-4
CASSFKGTGNEKLFF
TGCGCCAGCAGCTTTAAAGGGACAGGGAACGAAAAACTGTTTTTT
>TRBV5-1|TRBD1|.|TRBJ1-4
CASSLDGTATNEKLFF
TGCGCCAGCAGCTTGGACGGGACAGCAACTAATGAAAAACTGTTTTTT
>TRBV29-1|.|.|TRBJ1-1
CSVGALRLNTEAFF
TGCAGCGTTGGAGCCCTCAGGTTGAACACTGAAGCTTTCTTT
>TRBV6-5|.|.|TRBJ2-7
CASSYSVQGTYEQYF
TGTGCCAGCAGTTACTCTGTTCAGGGAACCTACGAGCAGTACTTC
>TRBV6-5|.|.|TRBJ1-1
CASSSLDSNTEAFF
TGTGCCAGCAGTTCCCTCGACAGTAACACTGAAGCTTTCTTT
>TRBV7-3|.|.|TRBJ2-3
CASSQTAQWPDTQYF
TGTGCCAGCAGCCAAACCGCCCAGTGGCCAGATACGCAGTATTTT
>TRBV7-3|.|.|TRBJ2-1
CASSLGGEGIGNEQFF
TGTGCCAGCAGTTTGGGGGGAGAGGGTATCGGCAATGAGCAGTTCTTC
>TRBV3-1/TRBV3-2|.|.|TRBJ1-4
CASSPRTDFNEKLFF
TGTGCCAGCAGCCCACGGACAGATTTTAATGAAAAACTGTTTTTT
>TRBV5-1|TRBD1|.|TRBJ1-2
CASSPTGDRSYGYTF
TGCGCCAGCAGCCCGACAGGGGACCGCTCCTATGGCTACACCTTC
>TRBV30|.|.|TRBJ1-2
CAWIGDNGYGYTF
TGTGCCTGGATAGGGGATAACGGCTATGGCTACACCTTC
>TRBV19|.|.|TRBJ2-7
CASSVSTGSPYEQYF
TGTGCCAGTAGTGTCTCCACCGGGTCTCCCTACGAGCAGTACTTC
>TRBV19|TRBD1|.|TRBJ1-5
CASKGQDNEPQHF
TGTGCCAGTAAGGGACAGGACAACGAGCCCCAGCATTTT
>TRBV4-1|TRBD2|.|TRBJ2-7
CASSQGTSGRMSTYEQYF
TGCGCCAGCAGCCAAGGGACTAGCGGGAGGATGAGCACCTACGAGCAGTACTTC
>TRBV10-3|.|.|TRBJ2-5
CASGFEETQYF
TGTGCCAGCGGATTCGAGGAGACCCAGTACTTC
>TRBV5-1|.|.|TRBJ2-5
CASSLGGGETQYF
TGCGCCAGCAGCCTGGGAGGAGGAGAGACCCAGTACTTC
>TRBV5-4|TRBD2|.|TRBJ2-7
CASSSTSGSGEQYF
TGTGCCAGCAGCTCGACTAGCGGGAGCGGCGAGCAGTACTTC
>TRBV12-3/TRBV12-4|TRBD1|.|TRBJ1-2
CASRTGEGGYTF
TGTGCCAGCAGGACAGGGGAGGGGGGCTACACCTTC
>TRBV18|TRBD1|once|TRBJ2-7
CASSRDSAREQYF
TGTGCCAGCTCACGGGACAGCGCCCGGGAGCAGTACTTC
>TRBV6-5|TRBD1|.|TRBJ1-2
CASSYDTGGGYTF
TGTGCCAGCAGTTACGATACAGGGGGCGGCTACACCTTC
>TRBV4-1|TRBD1|.|TRBJ1-2
CASSPRTGQYYGYTF
TGCGCCAGCAGCCCACGGACAGGGCAATACTATGGCTACACCTTC
>TRBV5-5|TRBD1|.|TRBJ2-3
CASRSGQGRDTQYF
TGTGCCAGCAGATCCGGACAGGGAAGGGATACGCAGTATTTT
>TRBV4-3|TRBD1|.|TRBJ2-2
CASSSWTGAGELFF
TGCGCCAGCAGCTCCTGGACAGGGGCCGGGGAGCTGTTTTTT
>TRBV7-2|.|.|TRBJ2-7
CASSLRDFSYEQYF
TGTGCCAGCAGCCTCCGGGACTTCTCCTACGAGCAGTACTTC
>TRBV6-6|.|.|TRBJ1-2
CASSRLNYGYTF
TGTGCCAGCAGCCGACTTAACTATGGCTACACCTTC
>TRBV29-1|TRBD1|.|TRBJ1-2
CSALLTGGGGYTF
TGCAGCGCCTTACTAACAGGGGGCGGTGGCTACACCTTC
>TRBV5-1|TRBD1|.|TRBJ1-6
CASSIDGTGVNSPLHF
TGCGCCAGCAGCATAGACGGGACAGGGGTTAATTCACCCCTCCACTTT